A selection of T cell receptor beta chains follows, all from one sample in a study of T cell repertoires in cytomegalovirus infection. TCRdb reprocessed the reads via MiXCR and lists one record per CDR3 protein. The sample lists 200,000 to 300,000 distinct CDR3 sequences; about 12% were seen once. Sequenced: PBMCs. The receptors were gathered from a human donor in good health (CMV status not recorded). Some clones in this sample may be carry-over from other donors' samples. Both conserved end residues are part of each CDR3. A D gene is named only where the DNA matches it firmly. Size values are once, few and many counts, or a class for expanded clones, and some rows have none.

J gene: TRBJ2-1; V gene: TRBV28; clone size: few; D gene: .; CDR3 protein: CATIISGAYNEQFF; CDR3 DNA: TGTGCCACCATCATTAGTGGGGCCTACAATGAGCAGTTCTTC
J gene: TRBJ2-7; V gene: TRBV28; clone size: many; D gene: .; CDR3 protein: CASRPDSYEQYF; CDR3 DNA: TGTGCCAGCAGGCCAGATTCCTACGAGCAGTACTTC
J gene: TRBJ1-2; V gene: TRBV27; clone size: few; D gene: TRBD1; CDR3 protein: CASSTLGGNGYTF; CDR3 DNA: TGTGCCAGCAGTACCCTAGGGGGCAATGGCTACACCTTC
J gene: TRBJ2-7; V gene: TRBV27; clone size: few; D gene: TRBD1; CDR3 protein: CASSPGQGPRSYEQYF; CDR3 DNA: TGTGCCAGCAGTCCGGGACAGGGGCCGAGATCCTACGAGCAGTACTTC
J gene: TRBJ2-4; V gene: TRBV28; clone size: few; D gene: .; CDR3 protein: CASSLSPLGAKNIQYF; CDR3 DNA: TGTGCCAGCAGTCTATCACCATTAGGGGCCAAAAACATTCAGTACTTC
J gene: TRBJ1-5; V gene: TRBV2; clone size: once; D gene: .; CDR3 protein: CASLTPNQPQHF; CDR3 DNA: TGTGCCAGCTTGACCCCAAATCAGCCCCAGCATTTT
J gene: TRBJ2-1; V gene: TRBV30; clone size: few; D gene: TRBD1; CDR3 protein: CAWTGTVHEQFF; CDR3 DNA: TGTGCCTGGACCGGGACAGTTCATGAGCAGTTCTTC
J gene: TRBJ1-1; V gene: TRBV20-1; clone size: .; D gene: .; CDR3 protein: CSAQGYGTEAFF; CDR3 DNA: TGCAGTGCTCAGGGATACGGCACTGAAGCTTTCTTT
J gene: TRBJ1-6; V gene: TRBV11-2; clone size: few; D gene: .; CDR3 protein: CASSLDRSARNSPLHF; CDR3 DNA: TGTGCCAGCAGCTTAGACAGGAGTGCTAGGAATTCACCCCTCCACTTT
J gene: TRBJ1-5; V gene: TRBV2; clone size: .; D gene: TRBD1; CDR3 protein: CASTSQGSSNQPQHF; CDR3 DNA: TGTGCCAGCACATCACAGGGGTCTAGCAATCAGCCCCAGCATTTT
J gene: TRBJ2-5; V gene: TRBV29-1; clone size: .; D gene: TRBD1; CDR3 protein: CSAGPTGGQETQYF; CDR3 DNA: TGCAGCGCCGGCCCCACAGGGGGACAAGAGACCCAGTACTTC
J gene: TRBJ2-6; V gene: TRBV7-6; clone size: .; D gene: TRBD1; CDR3 protein: CASSLRVTGGAGANVLTF; CDR3 DNA: TGTGCCAGCAGCTTAAGGGTGACAGGGGGCGCCGGGGCCAACGTCCTGACTTTC
J gene: TRBJ2-7; V gene: TRBV19; clone size: .; D gene: .; CDR3 protein: CASSIPRRTDEQYF; CDR3 DNA: TGTGCCAGTAGTATTCCCAGACGGACGGACGAGCAGTACTTC
J gene: TRBJ2-3; V gene: TRBV20-1; clone size: .; D gene: TRBD2; CDR3 protein: CSADGGAGGLTDTQYF; CDR3 DNA: TGCAGTGCTGACGGTGGAGCGGGGGGCCTCACAGATACGCAGTATTTT
J gene: TRBJ2-7; V gene: TRBV19; clone size: many; D gene: .; CDR3 protein: CASSIADTYEQYF; CDR3 DNA: TGTGCCAGTAGTATTGCGGACACCTACGAGCAGTACTTC
J gene: TRBJ1-4; V gene: TRBV5-1; clone size: few; D gene: TRBD1; CDR3 protein: CASSHRGTGEELFF; CDR3 DNA: TGCGCCAGCAGCCACCGGGGGACAGGGGAGGAACTGTTTTTT
J gene: TRBJ2-1; V gene: TRBV6-2/TRBV6-3; clone size: few; D gene: .; CDR3 protein: CASSYSLYNEQFF; CDR3 DNA: TGTGCCAGCAGTTACTCTCTATACAATGAGCAGTTCTTC
J gene: TRBJ1-2; V gene: TRBV20-1; clone size: many; D gene: .; CDR3 protein: CSASVRDSNYGYTF; CDR3 DNA: TGCAGTGCTAGCGTCCGGGACTCTAACTATGGCTACACCTTC
J gene: TRBJ1-1; V gene: TRBV7-2; clone size: many; D gene: .; CDR3 protein: CASSLVPDGVAFF; CDR3 DNA: TGTGCCAGCAGCTTAGTGCCGGATGGGGTAGCTTTCTTT
J gene: TRBJ2-1; V gene: TRBV7-2; clone size: .; D gene: TRBD2; CDR3 protein: CASSLDGGVRGEQFF; CDR3 DNA: TGTGCCAGCAGCTTAGATGGGGGGGTAAGGGGTGAGCAGTTCTTC
J gene: TRBJ1-1; V gene: TRBV14; clone size: many; D gene: .; CDR3 protein: CASSQDVGVGEAFF; CDR3 DNA: TGTGCCAGCAGCCAAGATGTGGGAGTGGGTGAAGCTTTCTTT
J gene: TRBJ2-2; V gene: TRBV7-2; clone size: many; D gene: TRBD2; CDR3 protein: CASSAGAGVATGELFF; CDR3 DNA: TGTGCCAGCAGCGCTGGAGCGGGAGTGGCCACCGGGGAGCTGTTTTTT
J gene: TRBJ2-7; V gene: TRBV28; clone size: many; D gene: .; CDR3 protein: CASSLLKGNYEQYF; CDR3 DNA: TGTGCCAGCAGTTTATTAAAGGGAAACTACGAGCAGTACTTC
J gene: TRBJ1-2; V gene: TRBV7-6; clone size: many; D gene: TRBD1; CDR3 protein: CASSLSAGGWNYGYTF; CDR3 DNA: TGTGCCAGCAGCTTATCGGCAGGGGGCTGGAACTATGGCTACACCTTC
J gene: TRBJ1-1; V gene: TRBV7-2; clone size: many; D gene: .; CDR3 protein: CASSFLQGNTEAFF; CDR3 DNA: TGTGCCAGCAGCTTTCTTCAGGGGAACACTGAAGCTTTCTTT
J gene: TRBJ2-1; V gene: TRBV7-2; clone size: many; D gene: TRBD2; CDR3 protein: CASSQLGGGTNYNEQFF; CDR3 DNA: TGTGCCAGCAGCCAGCTGGGCGGGGGAACAAACTACAATGAGCAGTTCTTC
J gene: TRBJ2-1; V gene: TRBV28; clone size: many; D gene: TRBD2; CDR3 protein: CASTLSGTSGRGEQFF; CDR3 DNA: TGTGCCAGCACCTTATCCGGGACTAGCGGGAGAGGTGAGCAGTTCTTC
J gene: TRBJ1-2; V gene: TRBV7-9; clone size: many; D gene: .; CDR3 protein: CASSHPEQGETYGYTF; CDR3 DNA: TGTGCCAGCAGCCATCCCGAACAGGGTGAGACCTATGGCTACACCTTC
J gene: TRBJ1-6; V gene: TRBV7-2; clone size: many; D gene: TRBD1; CDR3 protein: CASSSRQGANSPLHF; CDR3 DNA: TGTGCCAGCAGCTCCCGGCAGGGGGCGAATTCACCCCTCCACTTT
J gene: TRBJ2-5; V gene: TRBV12-5; clone size: many; D gene: .; CDR3 protein: CASAAGITETQYF; CDR3 DNA: TGTGCTAGTGCCGCAGGGATTACAGAGACCCAGTACTTC
J gene: TRBJ2-7; V gene: TRBV7-2; clone size: many; D gene: TRBD1; CDR3 protein: CASSMWTGRREQYF; CDR3 DNA: TGTGCCAGCAGCATGTGGACAGGGAGGAGGGAGCAGTACTTC
J gene: TRBJ2-3; V gene: TRBV7-2; clone size: few; D gene: .; CDR3 protein: CASSLPRDSYTDTQYF; CDR3 DNA: TGTGCCAGCAGCTTACCTCGGGACTCTTACACAGATACGCAGTATTTT
J gene: TRBJ2-2; V gene: TRBV5-6; clone size: many; D gene: .; CDR3 protein: CASSLQHGELFF; CDR3 DNA: TGTGCCAGCAGCCTACAACACGGGGAGCTGTTTTTT
J gene: TRBJ1-5; V gene: TRBV12-3/TRBV12-4; clone size: many; D gene: .; CDR3 protein: CASSPGRGTNSNQPQHF; CDR3 DNA: TGTGCCAGCAGTCCAGGGAGGGGGACGAATAGCAATCAGCCCCAGCATTTT
J gene: TRBJ2-3; V gene: TRBV2; clone size: .; D gene: TRBD2; CDR3 protein: CASSAGRASDTQYF; CDR3 DNA: TGTGCCAGCAGCGCAGGGAGGGCTTCGGATACGCAGTATTTT
J gene: TRBJ2-1; V gene: TRBV5-1; clone size: .; D gene: .; CDR3 protein: CASSLREPNEQFF; CDR3 DNA: TGCGCCAGCAGCTTGAGGGAGCCCAATGAGCAGTTCTTC
J gene: TRBJ2-1; V gene: TRBV5-1; clone size: few; D gene: .; CDR3 protein: CASSPGTTSSHEQFF; CDR3 DNA: TGCGCCAGCAGCCCGGGGACCACCTCAAGCCATGAGCAGTTCTTC
J gene: TRBJ2-1; V gene: TRBV14; clone size: many; D gene: .; CDR3 protein: CASSQDEPWLSLHNEQFF; CDR3 DNA: TGTGCCAGCAGCCAAGACGAGCCCTGGTTGAGTCTCCACAATGAGCAGTTCTTC
J gene: TRBJ2-1; V gene: TRBV7-3; clone size: .; D gene: TRBD1; CDR3 protein: CASSSVPGQYNEQFF; CDR3 DNA: TGTGCCAGCAGTTCGGTCCCGGGACAGTACAATGAGCAGTTCTTC
J gene: TRBJ2-1; V gene: TRBV7-3; clone size: many; D gene: TRBD2; CDR3 protein: CASSSAGARGQFF; CDR3 DNA: TGTGCCAGCAGCTCCGCGGGAGCGCGTGGGCAGTTCTTC
J gene: TRBJ2-1; V gene: TRBV6-5; clone size: .; D gene: TRBD2; CDR3 protein: CASSSPSGGHNEQFF; CDR3 DNA: TGTGCCAGCAGTTCTCCTAGCGGGGGGCACAATGAGCAGTTCTTC
J gene: TRBJ1-2; V gene: TRBV7-8; clone size: many; D gene: .; CDR3 protein: CASSLVRSDYGYTF; CDR3 DNA: TGTGCCAGCAGCTTAGTGAGGTCGGACTATGGCTACACCTTC
J gene: TRBJ1-6; V gene: TRBV7-2; clone size: .; D gene: .; CDR3 protein: CASSLVSPGSPLHF; CDR3 DNA: TGTGCCAGCAGCTTAGTAAGCCCAGGCTCACCCCTCCACTTT
J gene: TRBJ1-3; V gene: TRBV7-2; clone size: many; D gene: .; CDR3 protein: CASSSTQEFSGNTIYF; CDR3 DNA: TGTGCCAGCAGCAGTACACAGGAGTTCTCTGGAAACACCATATATTTT